This T cell receptor beta chain was captured in a study of T cell changes during pregnancy in multiple sclerosis. V was shortened by 4 bases and J by 3 bases, with 16 bases between the two germline ends. The CDR3 loop spans 14 amino acids. Per the germline V gene, CDR1 is GTSNPN and CDR2 is SVGIG (reference sequence). The data were produced by immunoSEQ multiplex PCR, yet TCRdb's version contains in-frame clones alone and is incomplete. The sample holds around 92,000 clones; 90% to 95% are singletons and the top ten take roughly 4%. The starting material was peripheral blood, obtained in the first trimester of pregnancy. This chain connects TRBV30 to TRBJ2-7, with D possibly being TRBD1 (7 bases). The receptor's source is a female donor with multiple sclerosis, enrolled in a pregnancy study. The DNA of the CDR3 is TGTGCCTGGACCCAGGGGGGACAGTTCTACGAGCAGTACTTC. Translated, it gives CAWTQGGQFYEQYF.